Each of the 24 T cell receptor beta chains below was sequenced from the same sample in a study of cytomegalovirus exposure and HLA in healthy donors. Measured with immunoSEQ multiplex PCR; TCRdb has only the in-frame clones, and not every one. The sample carries 300,000 to 450,000 clones, 86% recorded once. Sequencing was performed on PBMCs. The receptor source for this set is a young woman in good health and CMV-seronegative.

The rearrangement links TRBV7-9 to TRBJ2-7; D uncertain. The CDR3 contains 12 residues. V was cut by 6 bases and J by 3 bases, with 9 bases left in between. From germline, CDR1 is SEHNR and CDR2 FQNEAQ (reference sequence). CDR3 residues: CASSYTHYEQYF. CDR3 sequence (DNA): TGTGCCAGCAGTTACACGCACTACGAGCAGTACTTC.

V usage is TRBV13 and J usage is TRBJ2-2, with 12 bases matching TRBD2. V trimming: 4 bases; J trimming: 4 bases; junction bases outside the gene matches: 7. The CDR3 is 17 amino acids. Germline loops: CDR1 PRHDT, CDR2 FYEKMQ (reference sequence). The CDR3 loop is CASSSRTSGISTGELFF. The CDR3 nucleotides read TGTGCCAGCAGCTCTCGGACTAGCGGGATCTCCACCGGGGAGCTGTTTTTT.

The CDR3 region is CATSSGQGQGYGYTF. CDR3 DNA sequence: TGCGCCACCTCGTCGGGACAGGGACAAGGATATGGCTACACCTTC. The V call is TRBV4-1, the J call TRBJ1-2; TRBD1 matches 9 bases. This CDR3 is built from 15 residues. Germline CDR1 reads MGHRA; CDR2 reads YSYEKL. V gave up 10 bases and J gave up 5 bases; unmatched junction bases: 14.

V and J are TRBV19 and TRBJ2-7; D possibly corresponds to TRBD2 (6 bases). The V gene lost 1 base and the J gene lost 7 bases, with 14 bases spanning the gap. Germline V gene lookup returns CDR1 LNHDA and CDR2 SQIVND (reference sequence). The CDR3 loop spans 14 amino acids. CDR3 in amino acids: CASSIAPVAGEQYF. CDR3 coding DNA: TGTGCCAGTAGTATAGCCCCGGTGGCGGGGGAGCAGTACTTC. The complete variable domain, with remaining parts taken from reference TRBV19 and TRBJ2-7, reads DGGITQSPKYLFRKEGQNVTLSCEQNLNHDAMYWYRQDPGQGLRLIYYSQIVNDFQKGDIAEGYSVSREKKESFPLTVTSAQKNPTAFYLCASSIAPVAGEQYFGPGTRLTVT.

This clone was detected only a few times. The chain couples TRBV5-5 to TRBJ2-1; 8 nucleotides agree with TRBD1. Germline assignment: CDR1 SGHKS and CDR2 YYEKEE (reference sequence). The CDR3 contains 16 residues. V dropped 4 bases and J dropped 3; count of bases not matched to a gene: 9. CDR3 coding DNA: TGTGCCAGCAGCCCACCGGACAGGGAGATCTACAATGAGCAGTTCTTC. As protein: CASSPPDREIYNEQFF.

This chain uses TRBV27 with TRBJ2-1; D possibly corresponds to TRBD1 (6 bases). The CDR3 length is 13 residues. The germline V gene has CDR1 MNHEY and CDR2 SMNVEV (reference sequence). V lost 8 bases and J 7 bases, leaving 15 bases between the germline ends. In nucleotides, the CDR3 is TGTGCCAGCTGGGCAGGGGTAGGGAATGAGCAGTTCTTC. Amino acids: CASWAGVGNEQFF.

V gene TRBV27 combines with J gene TRBJ1-2, with 8 nucleotides matching TRBD1. This CDR3 spans 15 amino acids. Trimming removed 7 bases from V and 6 bases from J; junction bases left unmatched: 13. The V gene's germline CDR1 is MNHEY and CDR2 SMNVEV (reference sequence). Written as DNA, the CDR3 is TGTGCCAGCACTCAGATCCAGGGGGCTCTGGATGGCTACACCTTC. Translating it yields CASTQIQGALDGYTF.

V is TRBV28 and J is TRBJ2-6; D remains ambiguous. Germline V CDR1 and CDR2: MDHEN, SYDVKM. V gave up 6 bases and J gave up 1 base, with 13 bases separating them. The CDR3 spans 16 residues. The CDR3 spells CASSPGGVSGANVLTF. In DNA, the CDR3 is TGTGCCAGCAGCCCCGGTGGAGTATCTGGGGCCAACGTCCTGACTTTC.

The V and J genes are TRBV7-9 and TRBJ1-2; the D is unclear. Germline CDR1 SEHNR, CDR2 FQNEAQ (reference sequence). Trimming cost V 2 bases and J 4 bases, with 8 bases left between them. The CDR3 loop spans 13 amino acids. The CDR3 sequence: CASSLHSFYGYTF. DNA of the CDR3: TGTGCCAGCAGCTTACACAGCTTCTATGGCTACACCTTC.

Concerning this clone itself: An end of the junction does not agree with germline; a read error may underlie this. The chain couples TRBV5-5 to TRBJ2-7; D call uncertain. The germline CDR1 and CDR2 sequences are SGHKS and YYEKEE (reference sequence). The CDR3 has 13 amino acids. The CDR3 coding sequence is TGTGCCAGCAGTTTGGACCCGAAGAGCGAGCAGTACTTC. This codes for CASSLDPKSEQYF.

V and J are TRBV30 and TRBJ1-5, with TRBD1 identical over 9 bases. Germline CDR1 GTSNPN, CDR2 SVGIG (reference sequence). The V and J ends lost 2 bases and 5 bases, in that order; junction bases with no gene match: 4. The CDR3 runs to 14 residues. Written as DNA, the CDR3 is TGTGCCTGGAGTTGGGACAGGGTTGATCAGCCCCAGCATTTT. This translates into CAWSWDRVDQPQHF.

This rearrangement joins TRBV7-9 to TRBJ2-1; 14 positions match TRBD2. J gave up 9 bases and V 4 bases, and 5 bases lay outside the gene matches. Germline values: CDR1 SEHNR, CDR2 FQNEAQ (reference sequence). This CDR3 comprises 15 residues. This CDR3 reads CASSSTSGGAAEQFF. Here the CDR3 DNA reads TGTGCCAGCAGCTCGACTAGCGGGGGGGCCGCTGAGCAGTTCTTC.

The chain employs TRBV19 and TRBJ1-4; D is ambiguous. CDR3 length: 16 amino acids. V gave up 9 bases and J gave up 7 bases, with 24 bases separating them. Germline-derived CDR1 and CDR2 are LNHDA and SQIVND (reference sequence). The CDR3 DNA follows: TGTGCCAGACCCGGAGTCAGGCCACGAGCGGGTGAAAAACTGTTTTTT. It translates to CARPGVRPRAGEKLFF.

The chain is built from TRBV9 and TRBJ1-2, with TRBD1 as a possible D gene (6 bases). Germline-derived CDR1 and CDR2 are SGDLS and YYNGEE. V dropped 3 bases and J dropped 3 bases, with 9 bases sitting between them. The CDR3 contains 13 residues. The CDR3 reads CASSGDRHYGYTF. The CDR3 bases are TGTGCCAGCAGCGGAGACAGGCACTATGGCTACACCTTC.

About this clone: The identical CDR3 is also encoded by other nucleotide sequences in the sample. The rearrangement uses TRBV2 and TRBJ1-2; D gene uncertain. Germline V lookup: CDR1 SNHLY, CDR2 FYNNEI. Trimming stripped 3 bases from V and 2 bases from J, with 7 bases between. There are 13 residues in the CDR3. CDR3 residues: CASSDRANYGYTF. CDR3 nucleotides: TGTGCCAGCAGTGATCGAGCAAACTATGGCTACACCTTC.

The gene calls are TRBV2 and TRBJ1-1; TRBD1 matches at 7 bases. Germline CDR1 SNHLY, CDR2 FYNNEI. There are 12 residues in the CDR3. The junction had 8 bases not matched to a gene; V was cut back by 9 bases and J by 7 bases. This chain's CDR3 is CARGTRGREAFF. The CDR3 DNA follows: TGTGCCAGGGGGACTAGGGGGCGTGAAGCTTTCTTT.

This chain uses TRBV13 with TRBJ2-7; TRBD1 matches 10 bases. Trimming at V came to 4 bases and at J to 5 bases, leaving 2 bases not matched to a gene. From germline, CDR1 is PRHDT and CDR2 FYEKMQ (reference sequence). The CDR3 has 13 residues. CDR3 DNA: TGTGCCAGCAGCTCGGACAGGGGGGACGAGCAGTACTTC. It encodes CASSSDRGDEQYF.

The V call is TRBV7-9, the J call TRBJ2-5; D may be TRBD1 (6 bases). Germline lookup yields CDR1 SEHNR and CDR2 FQNEAQ (reference sequence). The germline V and J ends were trimmed by 0 bases and 4 bases, with 9 bases remaining between them. CDR3 size: 14 residues. The CDR3 DNA is TGTGCCAGCAGCTTAGCGAGCAGGGGAGAGACCCAGTACTTC. Its protein is CASSLASRGETQYF.

V and J are TRBV10-3 and TRBJ1-5; 12 bases match TRBD1. V was clipped by 2 bases and J by 3 bases; unmatched bases: 8. The CDR3 totals 18 residues. Per the germline V gene, CDR1 is ENHRY and CDR2 is SYGVKD. The CDR3 DNA reads as TGTGCCATCAGTGAGAGGGACAGGGGGCAACTCTCCAATCAGCCCCAGCATTTT. Encoded protein: CAISERDRGQLSNQPQHF.

The V gene is TRBV5-1, the J gene TRBJ2-4, with D perhaps TRBD1 (5 bases). CDR1 and CDR2 (germline): SGHRS, YFSETQ. Trimming pared 1 base from V and 0 bases from J, leaving 11 bases between. This CDR3 spans 16 amino acids. The CDR3 protein is CASSLWQGLAKNIQYF. CDR3 nucleotide sequence: TGCGCCAGCAGCTTGTGGCAGGGATTAGCCAAAAACATTCAGTACTTC.

V usage is TRBV2 and J usage is TRBJ2-4; the match to TRBD2 covers 7 bases. The junction had 3 bases not matched to a gene; V was cut back by 3 bases and J by 1 base. The CDR3 extends over 15 amino acids. CDR1 and CDR2 (germline): SNHLY, FYNNEI. The CDR3 is CASSEGGGAKNIQYF. The CDR3 nucleotides are TGTGCCAGCAGTGAGGGCGGGGGTGCCAAAAACATTCAGTACTTC.

CDR3 region: CASSQGGYEQYF. CDR3 sequence (DNA): TGTGCCAGCAGCCAGGGGGGCTACGAGCAGTACTTC. V usage is TRBV7-9 and J usage is TRBJ2-7, with D perhaps TRBD1 (7 bases). Germline CDR1 and CDR2: SEHNR and FQNEAQ (reference sequence). The ends were cut back, 5 bases at V and 3 bases at J, with 8 bases in the middle. This CDR3 is 12 amino acids long.

V and J are TRBV25-1 and TRBJ2-7; TRBD1 aligns across 9 bases. The CDR3 loop spans 16 amino acids. Trimming cost V 8 bases and J 3 bases; bases outside gene matches: 14. Germline CDR1 is MGHDK and CDR2 is SYGVNS. This chain's CDR3 is CASANPPGQGGYEQYF. The CDR3 coding sequence is TGTGCCAGCGCTAACCCCCCGGGACAGGGAGGCTACGAGCAGTACTTC.

The V gene is TRBV6-1, the J gene TRBJ2-7, with TRBD2 matching over 10 bases. The CDR3 is made up of 14 amino acids. Trimming removed 5 bases from V and 2 bases from J; junction bases left unmatched: 3. The V gene's germline CDR1 is MNHNS and CDR2 SASEGT. CDR3 in DNA: TGTGCCAGCAGTTCCCTAGCGGGGGCCTACGAGCAGTACTTC. It yields the protein CASSSLAGAYEQYF.